The sequence of this T cell receptor beta chain was determined in a study of cytomegalovirus exposure and HLA in healthy donors. Study information: Of the donors genotyped, several hundred in all, 75% to 90% fell in the Caucasian-associated ancestry cluster.

The V and J ends lost 9 bases and 2 bases respectively, with 16 bases between them. CDR1 is SNHLY and CDR2 is FYNNEI in the germline V gene. The CDR3 runs to 14 residues. The study's findings and limits: In a later analysis, donors in an Asian-associated ancestry cluster reportedly had fewer N-insertions in productive TCRs than the cohort mean.

A remark on this clone: Its target is unknown.

It was with 60 Vbeta and 13 Jbeta primers that the PCR ran. Libraries were prepared by immunoSEQ multiplex PCR; TCRdb keeps only in-frame clonotypes and omits some of them. The sample contains some 110,000 clones, about 81% of which appear only once. This TCR was sampled from a woman between 25 and 40 years old in good health and CMV-seronegative. Material for sequencing was PBMCs. The chain links TRBV2 to TRBJ1-1, with a tentative D call TRBD1 (5 bases). CDR3 loop: CASRVAGPNTEAFF. The CDR3 nucleotides read TGTGCCAGTAGAGTTGCAGGGCCAAACACTGAAGCTTTCTTT.